A single sample is the source of the 24 T cell receptor beta chains below, sequenced in a study of blood T cells in healthy people across ages. Then a second PCR, running about 7 to 11 cycles, was carried out with a sample-barcoded 5' primer and a J-beta primer mix. TCRdb passed the 5' RACE reads through MiXCR, listing each CDR3 protein once. The repertoire holds over 700,000 distinct CDR3 sequences, with less than 70% as singletons. Input material: blood. These receptors were collected from a man older than 75 in good health.

This clonotype occurred a few times. V is TRBV5-1 and J is TRBJ2-7; D unresolved. The CDR3 runs to 15 residues. The ends were cut back, 3 bases at V and 1 base at J, with 14 bases in the middle. Germline V gene data show CDR1 as SGHRS and CDR2 as YFSETQ. This chain's CDR3 is CASSSQTGLSYEQYF. Here the CDR3 DNA reads TGCGCCAGCAGCTCTCAGACTGGGCTTTCCTACGAGCAGTACTTC.

This clonotype was recorded a few times. The chain employs TRBV10-3 and TRBJ2-7; D call uncertain. V was pared by 3 bases and J by 6 bases, with 6 bases between. This CDR3 has 11 residues. Germline loops: CDR1 ENHRY, CDR2 SYGVKD. CDR3 loop: CAISDLFEQYF. CDR3 in DNA: TGTGCCATCAGTGATTTATTCGAGCAGTACTTC.

As regards this clonotype: Mismatch with germline at one junction end may stem from a read error. This chain joins TRBV20-1 and TRBJ2-1; 10 bases are shared with TRBD2. The CDR3 is 12 residues long. Germline CDR1 is DFQATT and CDR2 is SNEGSKA (reference sequence). CDR3: CSARAGGRLQFF. The CDR3 DNA is TGCAGTGCGAGAGCGGGGGGGCGGTTGCAGTTCTTC.

This clonotype was counted between two and nine times. The genes are TRBV14 and TRBJ1-4; D unclear. In germline, CDR1 is SGHDN, CDR2 FVKESK. The CDR3 consists of 15 residues. V gave up 5 bases and J gave up 7 bases, with 17 bases separating them. As DNA, the CDR3 is TGTGCCAGCAGCGGGAGCCTTCGGTTGACTGAAAAACTGTTTTTT. Translation gives CASSGSLRLTEKLFF.

This clonotype was seen a handful of times. The V and J genes are TRBV6-1 and TRBJ1-6; D uncertain. The V end lost 4 bases, the J end lost 10 bases, and 5 bases lay between the germline ends. This CDR3 is built from 11 residues. Germline CDR1 is MNHNS and CDR2 is SASEGT. The DNA of the CDR3 is TGTGCCAGCAGTGGGAACTCACCCCTCCACTTT. This translates into CASSGNSPLHF.

J is TRBJ2-1 and V is TRBV7-2, with D possibly matching TRBD2 (6 bases). The closer fit of TRBJ2-7 to the DNA end suggests the J call may be wrong. The germline V gene has CDR1 SGHTA and CDR2 FQGNSA. The CDR3 is made up of 15 amino acids. The chain's CDR3 is CASSASARSYNEQYF. The CDR3 bases are TGTGCCAGCAGCGCTAGCGCACGCTCCTACAATGAGCAGTACTTC.

The genes are TRBV5-1 and TRBJ1-1; D is unclear. Germline-derived CDR1 and CDR2 are SGHRS and YFSETQ. This CDR3 region has 14 residues. V shed 6 bases and J shed 2 bases, with 14 bases lying between them. The CDR3 loop reads CASTATPGNTEAFF. The CDR3 DNA follows: TGCGCCAGCACCGCTACCCCTGGCAACACTGAAGCTTTCTTT.

V usage is TRBV20-1 and J usage is TRBJ1-2; D remains unclear. The germline gives CDR1 DFQATT, CDR2 SNEGSKA (reference sequence). V was trimmed by 6 bases and J by 3 bases, leaving 17 bases between them. The CDR3 is 14 residues long. CDR3: CSAGSDISYYGYTF. The CDR3 nucleotides read TGCAGTGCGGGAAGCGACATCTCCTACTATGGCTACACCTTC.

This chain joins TRBV4-2 and TRBJ2-1; 8 nucleotides align to TRBD1. The V gene end was trimmed by 3 bases and the J gene end by 4 bases; junction bases not matched to a gene: 8. Germline assignment: CDR1 LGHNA and CDR2 YNFKEQ. The CDR3 runs to 16 residues. CDR3 sequence (DNA): TGTGCCAGCAGCCAGACGACAGGGGCTTCATACAATGAGCAGTTCTTC. Translated, it gives CASSQTTGASYNEQFF.

The chain couples TRBV6-5 to TRBJ2-1; 7 bases align to TRBD1. The J call could be wrong; TRBJ2-7 is a better fit for the DNA end. The CDR3 sequence is 16 residues long. Germline CDR1 reads MNHEY; CDR2 reads SVGAGI. CDR3 DNA: TGTGCCAGCAGTTACCCGACAGGGAACTCCTACAATGAGCAGTACTTC. It translates to CASSYPTGNSYNEQYF.

This clonotype showed up many times. The chain is built from TRBV5-1 and TRBJ2-7; D is unresolved. Germline lookup yields CDR1 SGHRS and CDR2 YFSETQ. V shed 0 bases and J shed 2 bases, with 18 bases lying between them. The CDR3 is 17 residues long. The CDR3 nucleotides read TGCGCCAGCAGCTTGGTATTAACAGCCGGTTTCACCTACGAGCAGTACTTC. Encoded protein: CASSLVLTAGFTYEQYF.

Details on this clonotype: Sequence at one end of the junction differs from germline and may be a read error. The rearrangement links TRBV27 to TRBJ2-3; either TRBD1 or TRBD2 may supply D (5 bases each). Germline assignment: CDR1 MNHEY and CDR2 SMNVEV (reference sequence). The CDR3 is made up of 12 amino acids. The CDR3 DNA reads as TGTGCCAGCAGGAGGGGTTCAGATATGCAGTATTTT. It yields the protein CASRRGSDMQYF.

The chain combines TRBV6-5 with TRBJ1-2; 11 bases agree with TRBD1. Germline assignment: CDR1 MNHEY and CDR2 SVGAGI. The CDR3 extends over 17 amino acids. V was pared by 4 bases and J by 3 bases, with 10 bases of the junction left unmatched. CDR3 sequence reads: CASSFGQGAIGYYGYTF. CDR3 DNA sequence: TGTGCCAGCAGTTTTGGACAGGGGGCGATAGGTTACTATGGCTACACCTTC.

This clonotype occurred a few times. This chain links TRBV27 with TRBJ2-1, with 8 positions matching TRBD1. V shed 5 bases and J 9 bases; nucleotides not matched to a gene: 18. The CDR3 loop spans 17 amino acids. Germline loops: CDR1 MNHEY, CDR2 SMNVEV (reference sequence). The CDR3 here is CASSHPIRTGMRSEQFF. Written as DNA, the CDR3 is TGTGCCAGCAGTCACCCCATTAGGACAGGGATGCGTAGTGAGCAGTTCTTC.

The J gene is TRBJ2-1, the V gene TRBV20-1, with 10 bases matching TRBD1. The germline gives CDR1 DFQATT, CDR2 SNEGSKA (reference sequence). This CDR3 has 14 amino acids. The V segment lost 5 bases and the J segment 8 bases; nucleotides outside the gene matches: 9. The CDR3: CSAWDRGQGYEQFF. For the CDR3, the DNA is TGCAGTGCTTGGGACAGGGGCCAAGGGTATGAGCAGTTCTTC.

V is TRBV2 and J is TRBJ2-1; 9 bases are a match to TRBD2. The CDR3 spans 14 residues. With 6 bases clipped from V and 12 bases from J, the junction kept 12 bases outside the gene matches. The germline CDR1 and CDR2 sequences are SNHLY and FYNNEI. The CDR3 coding sequence is TGTGCCAGCAGCGGAGCGGGAGGCGCAGTAGGGCAGTTCTTC. It codes for CASSGAGGAVGQFF. The full variable domain, in which reference TRBV2 and TRBJ2-1 provide the parts outside the CDR3, is EPEVTQTPSHQVTQMGQEVILRCVPISNHLYFYWYRQILGQKVEFLVSFYNNEISEKSEIFDDQFSVERPDGSNFTLKIRSTKLEDSAMYFCASSGAGGAVGQFFGPGTRLTVL.

This chain joins TRBV4-2 and TRBJ2-3, with a tentative D call TRBD2 (6 bases). The V end lost 4 bases, the J end lost 2 bases, and 19 bases lay between the germline ends. Germline loops: CDR1 LGHNA, CDR2 YNFKEQ. The CDR3 loop spans 17 amino acids. The CDR3 region is CASSPAGLARLTDTQYF. The CDR3 DNA reads as TGTGCCAGCAGCCCCGCCGGGCTAGCGAGACTCACAGATACGCAGTATTTT.

This clonotype was observed a handful of times. This sequence joins TRBV7-2 and TRBJ1-1, with a weak D call TRBD1 (5 bases). The germline V gene has CDR1 SGHTA and CDR2 FQGNSA. The CDR3 is made up of 13 amino acids. With 6 bases removed from V and 0 bases from J, the gap between germline ends came to 8 bases. As DNA, the CDR3 is TGTGCCAGCAGGGAGGGGCTGAACACTGAAGCTTTCTTT. Protein: CASREGLNTEAFF.

This clonotype was counted between two and nine times. The V call is TRBV11-2, the J call TRBJ2-1; 7 nucleotides line up with TRBD2. Losses at the gene ends were 5 bases for V and 2 bases for J; bases not matched to a gene: 6. The CDR3 has 15 residues. Germline loops: CDR1 SGHAT, CDR2 FQNNGV. This chain's CDR3 is CASSAGTKPYNEQFF. CDR3 bases: TGTGCCAGCAGCGCCGGGACTAAACCCTACAATGAGCAGTTCTTC.

This clonotype was found a few times. The V gene is TRBV24-1, the J gene TRBJ2-5; no reliable D call. The CDR3 sequence is 15 residues long. Trimming took 4 bases from V and 6 from J, leaving 17 bases between them. Germline CDR1 and CDR2: KGHDR and SFDVKD. CDR3 region: CATSDRTGYRKTQYF. DNA of the CDR3: TGTGCCACCAGTGACCGAACCGGGTACCGCAAGACCCAGTACTTC.

The rearrangement uses TRBV2 and TRBJ1-2; 7 bases are a match to TRBD1. This CDR3 comprises 13 residues. V lost 8 bases, J lost 3 bases, and 6 bases stayed unmatched. The germline gives CDR1 SNHLY, CDR2 FYNNEI. Written as DNA, the CDR3 is TGTGCCAGCGGGACAGATATCCACTATGGCTACACCTTC. As protein: CASGTDIHYGYTF.

This clonotype has only a few counts. V and J are TRBV18 and TRBJ1-2, with D unresolved. CDR3 length: 13 amino acids. Trimming stripped 3 bases from V and 8 bases from J, with 13 bases between. Per the germline V gene, CDR1 is KGHSH and CDR2 is LQKENI. CDR3 in DNA: TGTGCCAGCTCACCGATTGCTAACGGGGGCTACACCTTC. It translates to CASSPIANGGYTF.

The chain uses TRBV20-1 and TRBJ2-1, with 8 bases lining up with TRBD2. Per germline, CDR1 DFQATT and CDR2 SNEGSKA (reference sequence). V shed 0 bases and J 2 bases; nucleotides not matched to a gene: 3. The CDR3 covers 15 residues. The CDR3 DNA sequence: TGCAGTGCTAGAGATAGCGGGACTCCCTACAATGAGCAGTTCTTC. It specifies CSARDSGTPYNEQFF.

The rearrangement joins TRBV9 to TRBJ2-7; 7 bases are shared with TRBD2. Germline values: CDR1 SGDLS, CDR2 YYNGEE. The CDR3 has 15 amino acids. After removal of 4 bases from V and 1 base from J, the junction contained 8 bases not matched to a gene. CDR3 loop: CASSSRSGTSYEQYF. CDR3 coding DNA: TGTGCCAGCAGCTCGAGAAGCGGGACTTCCTACGAGCAGTACTTC.